This T cell receptor beta chain was identified in a study of blood T cell repertoires in COVID-19. Overall study: The United States, Italy and Spain provided the acute and convalescent COVID-19 samples.

The assay was immunoSEQ multiplex PCR, and TCRdb's table has in-frame clones only and misses some. The sample holds about 87,000 clones, around 86% seen once. V trimming: 4 bases; J trimming: 7 bases; junction bases outside the gene matches: 8. CDR1 and CDR2 from the germline V gene are SGHTA and FQGNSA. The CDR3 has 15 residues. Sequencing was done on a sample of peripheral blood. This receptor was obtained from a woman aged 80 or over with acute or convalescent COVID-19. The V and J genes are TRBV7-2 and TRBJ1-5, with TRBD1 matching over 9 bases. The CDR3 region is CASSSRDRAPQPQHF. Here the CDR3 DNA reads TGTGCCAGCAGCTCCCGGGACAGGGCCCCACAGCCCCAGCATTTT.